One sample yielded the 26 T cell receptor beta chains listed below, sequenced in a study of CD8 T cells in Susac syndrome. Reverse transcription of 0.5 to 1 ug RNA was performed with random hexamers. TCRdb independently ran MiXCR on the immunoSEQ multiplex PCR reads; one entry per CDR3 protein. Of 150,000 to 180,000 distinct CDR3 sequences detected, roughly 94% appear once; the ten largest clones hold 0.2% to 0.25%. Sample: CD8+ T cells from PBMCs. These receptors all come from a human donor with multiple sclerosis.

As concerns this clonotype: A read error may produce the germline difference seen at one junction end. This sequence joins TRBV5-4 and TRBJ2-3, with D tentatively TRBD2 (7 bases). Germline loops: CDR1 SGHNT, CDR2 YYREEE (reference sequence). This CDR3 contains 15 residues. CDR3 in DNA: TGTGCCAGCAACTTGCGGGGGCGTAGCACAGATACGCAGTATTTT. Amino acids: CASNLRGRSTDTQYF.

This chain connects TRBV15 to TRBJ1-6, with TRBD1 matching over 7 bases. The germline gives CDR1 LNHNV, CDR2 YYDKDF (reference sequence). V dropped 2 bases and J dropped 8; count of bases not matched to a gene: 9. CDR3 length equals 16 residues. The CDR3 reads CATSRQQGRPDSPLHF. As DNA, the CDR3 is TGTGCCACCAGCAGACAACAGGGGCGGCCGGATTCACCCCTCCACTTT.

This clonotype has a single count. The chain joins TRBV20-1 to TRBJ1-2; TRBD1 is a possible D gene (5 bases). V was clipped by 0 bases and J by 7 bases, with 18 bases between them. Per germline, CDR1 DFQATT and CDR2 SNEGSKA (reference sequence). The CDR3 runs to 15 residues. This CDR3 is CSARDLSGGFPGYTF. CDR3 DNA sequence: TGCAGTGCTAGAGATTTAAGCGGGGGGTTCCCTGGCTACACCTTC.

This chain connects TRBV29-1 to TRBJ2-7, with D perhaps TRBD1 (7 bases). V lost 4 bases to trimming and J lost 1 base, with 14 bases between them. The length of the CDR3 is 14 residues. From germline, CDR1 is SQVTM and CDR2 ANQGSEA. CDR3 sequence reads: CSVGRDSPSYEQYF. The DNA of the CDR3 is TGCAGCGTTGGGCGGGACAGTCCTTCCTACGAGCAGTACTTC.

The gene calls are TRBV27 and TRBJ2-3, with D unresolved. Per germline, CDR1 MNHEY and CDR2 SMNVEV (reference sequence). V lost 2 bases to trimming and J lost 2 bases, with 5 bases between them. The CDR3 covers 13 residues. The CDR3 loop is CASSLVITDTQYF. CDR3 nucleotide sequence: TGTGCCAGCAGTTTAGTTATCACAGATACGCAGTATTTT.

The genes are TRBV7-8 and TRBJ2-7; 10 nucleotides align to TRBD2. The length of the CDR3 is 15 residues. The trim removed 2 bases at V and 3 bases at J, leaving 4 bases unmatched. CDR1 is SGHVS and CDR2 is FQNEAQ in the germline V gene. CDR3 region: CASSLRSSGGYEQYF. The CDR3 nucleotides are TGTGCCAGCAGCTTACGGTCTAGCGGGGGCTACGAGCAGTACTTC.

The rearrangement uses TRBV27 and TRBJ1-5, with D possibly matching TRBD1 (5 bases). Germline CDR1 is MNHEY and CDR2 is SMNVEV (reference sequence). CDR3 length equals 14 residues. V lost 3 bases and J 2 bases, leaving 8 bases between the germline ends. CDR3 coding DNA: TGTGCCAGCAGTTTGACGGGGGGCAATCAGCCCCAGCATTTT. It specifies CASSLTGGNQPQHF.

The rearrangement joins TRBV30 to TRBJ1-2; 7 bases align to TRBD1. The CDR3 contains 15 residues. Germline V gene sequence: CDR1 GTSNPN, CDR2 SVGIG (reference sequence). Germline trimming cut 4 bases from V and 4 bases from J; bases unmatched to any gene: 12. This CDR3 reads CAWNPQTGFSYGYTF. CDR3 in DNA: TGTGCCTGGAATCCCCAGACAGGGTTTAGCTATGGCTACACCTTC.

This clonotype came up once. The chain links TRBV14 to TRBJ1-2; no firm D call. V lost 2 bases and J 6 bases, leaving 10 bases between the germline ends. The CDR3 is 13 amino acids. CDR1 is SGHDN, CDR2 FVKESK, per germline. The CDR3 loop is CASSQIRQDGYTF. CDR3 coding DNA: TGTGCCAGCAGCCAAATACGGCAGGATGGCTACACCTTC. The entire variable domain, with the rest obtained from reference TRBV14 and TRBJ1-2, is as follows: EAGVTQFPSHSVIEKGQTVTLRCDPISGHDNLYWYRRVMGKEIKFLLHFVKESKQDESGMPNNRFLAERTGGTYSTLKVQPAELEDSGVYFCASSQIRQDGYTFGSGTRLTVV.

The rearrangement joins TRBV12-3 or TRBV12-4 to TRBJ2-5; 12 bases line up with TRBD2. This CDR3 spans 14 amino acids. Germline trimming cut 2 bases from V and 5 bases from J; bases unmatched to any gene: 0. The DNA of the CDR3 is TGTGCCAGCAGTTTAACTAGCGGGGGGGAGACCCAGTACTTC. Encoded protein: CASSLTSGGETQYF.

V is TRBV9 and J is TRBJ2-6, with 7 nucleotides matching TRBD1. Germline V CDR1 and CDR2: SGDLS, YYNGEE. Trimming removed 3 bases from V and 1 base from J; junction bases left unmatched: 13. The CDR3 has 19 residues. The CDR3 nucleotides are TGTGCCAGCAGCGCACAGACAGGGATTATGCTATCTGGGGCCAACGTCCTGACTTTC. Translating gives CASSAQTGIMLSGANVLTF.

The rearrangement joins TRBV20-1 to TRBJ2-1; 7 bases agree with TRBD2. The ends lost 4 bases at V and 7 bases at J; junction bases unmatched: 7. Germline CDR1 and CDR2: DFQATT and SNEGSKA (reference sequence). The CDR3 totals 13 residues. The DNA of the CDR3 is TGCAGTGCTATCGGACTAGGGCGTAATGAGCAGTTCTTC. Its protein product is CSAIGLGRNEQFF.

The rearrangement joins TRBV9 to TRBJ1-2; D unresolved. The CDR3 runs to 18 residues. V lost 0 bases, J lost 0 bases, and 18 bases lay in between. Germline lookup yields CDR1 SGDLS and CDR2 YYNGEE. The CDR3 is CASSVGPIGDVTNYGYTF. In DNA, the CDR3 is TGTGCCAGCAGCGTAGGCCCCATTGGAGACGTAACTAACTATGGCTACACCTTC.

The chain uses TRBV29-1 and TRBJ2-6; a weak D match, TRBD1 (5 bases). V gave up 3 bases and J gave up 0 bases, with 18 bases separating them. CDR1 and CDR2 from the germline V gene are SQVTM and ANQGSEA. The CDR3 loop spans 18 amino acids. CDR3 protein: CSVDFRDSEISGANVLTF. The CDR3 DNA is TGCAGCGTTGACTTTAGAGACAGTGAAATCTCTGGGGCCAACGTCCTGACTTTC. The full variable domain, completed using reference TRBV29-1 and TRBJ2-6, is SAVISQKPSRDICQRGTSLTIQCQVDSQVTMMFWYRQQPGQSLTLIATANQGSEATYESGFVIDKFPISRPNLTFSTLTVSNMSPEDSSIYLCSVDFRDSEISGANVLTFGAGSRLTVL.

V usage is TRBV7-9 and J usage is TRBJ1-2; 8 positions match TRBD1. The CDR3 is 14 residues long. Looked up from germline, CDR1 is SEHNR and CDR2 is FQNEAQ (reference sequence). The V and J ends lost 5 bases and 3 bases, in that order; junction bases with no gene match: 5. The CDR3 protein is CASSPGQVYYGYTF. For the CDR3, the DNA is TGTGCCAGCAGCCCGGGACAGGTCTACTATGGCTACACCTTC.

This clonotype was observed a few times. The V call is TRBV12-5, the J call TRBJ2-7, with 9 bases that match TRBD1. Germline V gene data show CDR1 as LGHNT and CDR2 as FRNRAP. With 5 bases clipped from V and 4 bases from J, the junction kept 0 bases outside the gene matches. This CDR3 is 12 amino acids long. The CDR3 sequence: CASGDRGYEQYF. The CDR3 DNA is TGTGCTAGTGGTGACAGGGGGTACGAGCAGTACTTC.

This clonotype has a single count. This sequence joins TRBV14 and TRBJ2-5; a possible D gene is TRBD1 (6 bases). V was cut by 5 bases and J by 13 bases, with 17 bases left in between. The CDR3 spans 12 residues. Germline V gene data show CDR1 as SGHDN and CDR2 as FVKESK. The CDR3 here is CASSKTGRGLYF. The CDR3 bases are TGTGCCAGCAGCAAGACAGGTCGAGGTCTGTACTTC.

This rearrangement joins TRBV20-1 to TRBJ1-5, with D hard to call. Germline CDR1 reads DFQATT; CDR2 reads SNEGSKA (reference sequence). The CDR3 contains 13 residues. Trimming pared 0 bases from V and 6 bases from J, leaving 9 bases between. The CDR3: CSARDSSTQPQHF. DNA for the CDR3: TGCAGTGCTAGAGACAGTTCGACTCAGCCCCAGCATTTT.

The V call is TRBV5-1, the J call TRBJ2-7, with D unclear. V was shortened by 6 bases and J by 7 bases, with 8 bases between the two germline ends. Germline-derived CDR1 and CDR2 are SGHRS and YFSETQ. This CDR3 has 10 residues. The CDR3 is CASILGEQYF. The CDR3 coding sequence is TGCGCCAGCATCCTGGGGGAGCAGTACTTC.

The chain combines TRBV15 with TRBJ1-5; D is ambiguous. V was clipped by 3 bases and J by 0 bases, with 6 bases between them. The CDR3 consists of 14 residues. Germline CDR1 is LNHNV and CDR2 is YYDKDF (reference sequence). Written as DNA, the CDR3 is TGTGCCACCAGCAGGGGAAATAGCAATCAGCCCCAGCATTTT. This sequence encodes CATSRGNSNQPQHF.

CDR3: CASSHPGGGSEAFF. CDR3 in DNA: TGTGCCAGCAGCCACCCCGGAGGAGGTTCGGAAGCTTTCTTT. The chain carries TRBV4-2 and TRBJ1-1; D gene ambiguous. The CDR3 is 14 amino acids. Per germline, CDR1 LGHNA and CDR2 YNFKEQ. The V gene lost 3 bases and the J gene lost 8 bases, with 16 bases spanning the gap.

This chain joins TRBV15 and TRBJ2-2; tentatively, D is TRBD1 or TRBD2 (5 bases each). CDR1 and CDR2 (germline): LNHNV, YYDKDF (reference sequence). Trimming took off 0 bases at V and 1 base at J, with 12 bases between the two ends. The CDR3 contains 17 residues. CDR3 nucleotide sequence: TGTGCCACCAGCAGAGACCCGGGACCGCGGAACACCGGGGAGCTGTTTTTT. Translating gives CATSRDPGPRNTGELFF.

This sequence joins TRBV14 and TRBJ2-1; weak D call: TRBD2 (5 bases). Trimming cost V 1 base and J 4 bases, with 14 bases left between them. CDR1 SGHDN and CDR2 FVKESK come from the germline V gene. The CDR3 contains 16 residues. The CDR3 spells CASSQGVYGIYNEQFF. The CDR3, as DNA: TGTGCCAGCAGCCAAGGGGTGTACGGGATTTACAATGAGCAGTTCTTC.

This clonotype was observed once. The chain combines TRBV24-1 with TRBJ2-1; perhaps D is TRBD1 or TRBD2 (6 bases each). The CDR3 is made up of 18 amino acids. In germline, CDR1 is KGHDR, CDR2 SFDVKD. V was cut by 2 bases and J by 9 bases, with 25 bases left in between. The CDR3 is CATSDWWGDSGAGGEQFF. The CDR3 bases are TGTGCCACCAGTGATTGGTGGGGGGATTCAGGGGCTGGGGGTGAGCAGTTCTTC.

V is TRBV13 and J is TRBJ2-1, with a possible D match to TRBD1 (6 bases). With 3 bases removed from V and 8 bases from J, the gap between germline ends came to 14 bases. Germline V CDR1 and CDR2: PRHDT, FYEKMQ (reference sequence). CDR3 length: 14 residues. The CDR3 coding sequence is TGTGCCAGCAGCTTTACAAACAGGGCGGATGAGCAGTTCTTC. Translated: CASSFTNRADEQFF.

The chain recombines TRBV15 with TRBJ2-3; 14 positions agree with TRBD2. V shed 0 bases, J shed 1 base, and the junction held 3 bases outside the gene matches. Germline CDR1 and CDR2: LNHNV and YYDKDF (reference sequence). The CDR3 consists of 18 residues. The CDR3 sequence: CATSRDPGLAGGTDTQYF. The CDR3 DNA reads as TGTGCCACCAGCAGAGATCCGGGACTAGCGGGGGGCACAGATACGCAGTATTTT.